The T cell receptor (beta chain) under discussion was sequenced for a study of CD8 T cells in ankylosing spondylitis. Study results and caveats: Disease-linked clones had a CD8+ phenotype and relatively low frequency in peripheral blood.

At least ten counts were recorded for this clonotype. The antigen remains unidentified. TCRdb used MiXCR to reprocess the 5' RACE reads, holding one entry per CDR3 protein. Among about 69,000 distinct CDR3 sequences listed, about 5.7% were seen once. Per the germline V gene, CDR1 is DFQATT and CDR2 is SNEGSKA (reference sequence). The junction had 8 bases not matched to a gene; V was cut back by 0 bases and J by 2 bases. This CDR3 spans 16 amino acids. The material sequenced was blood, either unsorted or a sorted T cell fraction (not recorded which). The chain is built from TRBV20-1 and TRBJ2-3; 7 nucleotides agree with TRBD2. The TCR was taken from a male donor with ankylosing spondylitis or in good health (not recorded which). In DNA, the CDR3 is TGCAGTGCTAGAGATCGTGGCGGGGGATACACAGATACGCAGTATTTT. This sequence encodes CSARDRGGGYTDTQYF.